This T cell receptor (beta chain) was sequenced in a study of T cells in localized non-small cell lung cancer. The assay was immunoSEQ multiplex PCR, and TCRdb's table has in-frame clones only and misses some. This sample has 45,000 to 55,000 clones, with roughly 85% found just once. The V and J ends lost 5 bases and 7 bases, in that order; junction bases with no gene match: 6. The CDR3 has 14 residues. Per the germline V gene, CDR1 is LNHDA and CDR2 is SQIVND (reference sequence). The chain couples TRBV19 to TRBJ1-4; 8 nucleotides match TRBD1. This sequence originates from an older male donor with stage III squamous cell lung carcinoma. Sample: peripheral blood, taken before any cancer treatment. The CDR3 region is CASSPDRGGEKLFF. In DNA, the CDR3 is TGTGCCAGTAGTCCCGACAGGGGAGGTGAAAAACTGTTTTTT.